This T cell receptor beta chain appears in the sequencing data of a study of CD8 T cells in ankylosing spondylitis. Study-wide results and limits: In reactive arthritis synovial fluid and blood, some motif variants had been reported before. Ankylosing spondylitis blood seemed to carry a telltale TCR beta motif made of several highly homologous variants. Significant enrichment of disease-linked clones was reported in matched ankylosing spondylitis synovial fluid.

Making use of molecular barcodes, quantitative 5'-RACE generated TCR beta libraries. One entry per CDR3 protein, called by TCRdb with MiXCR from the 5' RACE reads. The sample yields roughly 230,000 distinct CDR3 sequences, 15% to 20% seen once. Remarks on this clonotype: Antigen specificity is unknown.

The CDR3 is 17 amino acids. V was pared by 0 bases and J by 4 bases, with 11 bases of the junction left unmatched. What was sequenced was blood, either unsorted or a sorted T cell fraction (not recorded which). The V gene is TRBV12-3 or TRBV12-4, the J gene TRBJ2-7; TRBD1 matches at 8 bases. The receptor was isolated from a male donor with ankylosing spondylitis or in good health (not recorded which). CDR3 sequence: CASSLAPQGAFKYEQYF. CDR3 coding DNA: TGTGCCAGCAGTTTAGCGCCTCAGGGGGCGTTTAAGTACGAGCAGTACTTC.